These 23 T cell receptor beta chains came from one sample sequenced in a study of graft-versus-host responses after intestinal transplantation. These TCRs are of unknown antigen specificity. Profiled with immunoSEQ multiplex PCR; TCRdb holds only in-frame clones, not every one. The data hold about 50,000 clones, with 80% to 95% observed a single time. Material: unstimulated CD4+ T cells sorted from spleen or lymph node cells, obtained before transplant. These receptors were taken from a human donor who was the organ donor for an intestinal transplant.

The gene calls are TRBV2 and TRBJ2-1; TRBD2 aligns across 11 bases. J lost 6 bases, V lost 8 bases, and 0 bases had no gene match. Per the germline V gene, CDR1 is SNHLY and CDR2 is FYNNEI. This CDR3 region has 12 residues. CDR3 DNA sequence: TGTGCCAGCGGGACTAGCGGCAATGAGCAGTTCTTC. It codes for CASGTSGNEQFF. Combining the CDR3 with reference TRBV2 and TRBJ2-1 gives the whole variable domain EPEVTQTPSHQVTQMGQEVILRCVPISNHLYFYWYRQILGQKVEFLVSFYNNEISEKSEIFDDQFSVERPDGSNFTLKIRSTKLEDSAMYFCASGTSGNEQFFGPGTRLTVL.

The chain uses TRBV6-1 and TRBJ2-2; no clear D. V was shortened by 7 bases and J by 0 bases, with 12 bases between the two germline ends. The CDR3 consists of 15 residues. Germline V gives CDR1 MNHNS, CDR2 SASEGT. This CDR3 is CASTDLSANTGELFF. In DNA form, the CDR3 reads TGTGCCAGCACCGACCTATCAGCGAACACCGGGGAGCTGTTTTTT.

The chain has TRBV19 and TRBJ1-5; D might be TRBD1 (5 bases). Germline lookup yields CDR1 LNHDA and CDR2 SQIVND (reference sequence). Trimming removed 2 bases from V and 6 bases from J, with 11 bases in between. The CDR3 runs to 14 residues. CDR3 nucleotides: TGTGCCAGTAGTATACCAGGGAATGGTCAGCCCCAGCATTTT. Translation gives CASSIPGNGQPQHF.

The chain recombines TRBV5-1 with TRBJ1-3, with D uncertain. This CDR3 contains 16 residues. Trimming stripped 1 base from V and 0 bases from J, with 11 bases between. Looked up from germline, CDR1 is SGHRS and CDR2 is YFSETQ. This CDR3 is CASSLLSGNSGNTIYF. The CDR3 DNA reads TGCGCCAGCAGCTTGCTGTCCGGCAACTCTGGAAACACCATATATTTT.

This CDR3 reads CASSADRGNYGYTF. The CDR3 coding sequence is TGCGCCAGCAGCGCAGACAGGGGAAACTATGGCTACACCTTC. The rearrangement links TRBV4-1 to TRBJ1-2, with 8 bases lining up with TRBD1. After removal of 5 bases from V and 2 bases from J, the junction contained 4 bases not matched to a gene. The CDR3 consists of 14 residues. Germline CDR1 MGHRA, CDR2 YSYEKL.

This rearrangement joins TRBV7-9 to TRBJ2-7; maybe TRBD1 (5 bases). Germline assignment: CDR1 SEHNR and CDR2 FQNEAQ (reference sequence). Deletions cut 1 base from V and 2 bases from J, with 9 bases between. CDR3 length: 14 amino acids. CDR3 loop: CASSLEGRAYEQYF. CDR3 bases: TGTGCCAGCAGCTTAGAGGGCAGGGCCTACGAGCAGTACTTC.

The rearrangement uses TRBV7-2 and TRBJ1-2; D is unclear. Trimming removed 1 base at V and 1 base at J, with 7 bases between. The CDR3 consists of 14 residues. Germline assignment: CDR1 SGHTA and CDR2 FQGNSA. CDR3 region: CASSLGGSNYGYTF. The CDR3 region has the DNA TGTGCCAGCAGCTTAGGTGGCAGTAACTATGGCTACACCTTC. The variable domain in full, with the rest retrieved from reference TRBV7-2 and TRBJ1-2, is GAGVSQSPSNKVTEKGKDVELRCDPISGHTALYWYRQSLGQGLEFLIYFQGNSAPDKSGLPSDRFSAERTGGSVSTLTIQRTQQEDSAVYLCASSLGGSNYGYTFGSGTRLTVV.

The J gene is TRBJ1-2, the V gene TRBV2; possible D gene TRBD1, 6 bases. Trimming took 1 base from V and 1 from J, leaving 7 bases between them. Germline values: CDR1 SNHLY, CDR2 FYNNEI. There are 14 residues in the CDR3. The DNA for the CDR3 is TGTGCCAGCAGTGAAGAAGGGGGTAACTATGGCTACACCTTC. Its translation: CASSEEGGNYGYTF.

This chain joins TRBV15 and TRBJ2-5, with D maybe TRBD1 (6 bases). The CDR3 spans 14 residues. Germline CDR1 and CDR2: LNHNV and YYDKDF (reference sequence). The V end was cut by 3 bases, the J end by 5 bases, with 13 bases between. The CDR3 loop reads CATSSQGRGETQYF. In DNA form, the CDR3 reads TGTGCCACCAGCAGCCAGGGGAGAGGGGAGACCCAGTACTTC.

The chain links TRBV28 to TRBJ1-1; 9 nucleotides align to TRBD1. The CDR3 loop spans 12 amino acids. V dropped 3 bases and J dropped 10; count of bases not matched to a gene: 3. Germline V CDR1 and CDR2: MDHEN, SYDVKM. The CDR3 loop is CASSFGQGRAFF. Written as DNA, the CDR3 is TGTGCCAGCAGTTTCGGACAGGGGAGAGCTTTCTTT.

The rearrangement links TRBV5-4 to TRBJ2-4; D is perhaps TRBD2 (7 bases). The CDR3 has 17 residues. V was pared by 4 bases and J by 1 base, with 18 bases between. From germline, CDR1 is SGHNT and CDR2 YYREEE (reference sequence). The CDR3 coding sequence is TGTGCCAGCAGCCCAGTTGGGGGGGGCCCGGCCAAAAACATTCAGTACTTC. Translating gives CASSPVGGGPAKNIQYF.

The rearrangement joins TRBV29-1 to TRBJ2-6; D possibly uses TRBD1 or TRBD2 (5 bases each). Germline V lookup: CDR1 SQVTM, CDR2 ANQGSEA. V was cut by 4 bases and J by 4 bases, with 8 bases left in between. The CDR3 spans 13 residues. The chain's CDR3 is CSVGGDGANVLTF. Here the CDR3 DNA reads TGCAGCGTTGGAGGGGACGGGGCCAACGTCCTGACTTTC.

The gene calls are TRBV29-1 and TRBJ1-2, with D uncertain. The V end was cut by 4 bases, the J end by 4 bases, with 10 bases between. Germline assignment: CDR1 SQVTM and CDR2 ANQGSEA. The CDR3 is 12 residues long. The CDR3 coding sequence is TGCAGCGTTGTAGGAGACGGCTATGGCTACACCTTC. Protein sequence: CSVVGDGYGYTF. The variable domain in full, completed from reference TRBV29-1 and TRBJ1-2, reads SAVISQKPSRDICQRGTSLTIQCQVDSQVTMMFWYRQQPGQSLTLIATANQGSEATYESGFVIDKFPISRPNLTFSTLTVSNMSPEDSSIYLCSVVGDGYGYTFGSGTRLTVV.

The genes are TRBV28 and TRBJ1-4, with 8 bases aligning to TRBD1. This CDR3 is 12 amino acids long. The V segment lost 10 bases and the J segment 8 bases; nucleotides outside the gene matches: 6. The germline V gene encodes CDR1 MDHEN and CDR2 SYDVKM. The CDR3 DNA follows: TGTGCCACCCGACAGGGGAACGAAAAACTGTTTTTT. Its translation is CATRQGNEKLFF. The whole variable domain, filled in from reference TRBV28 and TRBJ1-4, reads DVKVTQSSRYLVKRTGEKVFLECVQDMDHENMFWYRQDPGLGLRLIYFSYDVKMKEKGDIPEGYSVSREKKERFSLILESASTNQTSMYLCATRQGNEKLFFGSGTQLSVL.

The gene calls are TRBV7-3 and TRBJ2-1; possible D gene TRBD2, 6 bases. The V gene's germline CDR1 is SGHTA and CDR2 FQGTGA. The V and J ends lost 5 bases and 4 bases respectively, with 12 bases between them. The length of the CDR3 is 14 residues. The CDR3 loop reads CASSPGTAYNEQFF. CDR3 nucleotide sequence: TGTGCCAGCAGCCCCGGGACTGCTTACAATGAGCAGTTCTTC.

This chain's CDR3 is CASSLGQGVYNEQFF. Written as DNA, the CDR3 is TGCGCCAGCAGCTTGGGGCAGGGGGTTTACAATGAGCAGTTCTTC. This chain connects TRBV5-1 to TRBJ2-1; 7 positions agree with TRBD1. From germline, CDR1 is SGHRS and CDR2 YFSETQ. V gave up 0 bases and J gave up 4 bases; unmatched junction bases: 4. CDR3 size: 15 residues.

The J gene is TRBJ2-7, the V gene TRBV5-1, with D maybe TRBD1 (6 bases). The germline V and J ends were trimmed by 4 bases and 2 bases, with 10 bases remaining between them. The CDR3 has 13 amino acids. Germline values: CDR1 SGHRS, CDR2 YFSETQ. The CDR3 spells CASSGGSTYEQYF. The CDR3 DNA follows: TGCGCCAGCAGCGGGGGCAGCACCTACGAGCAGTACTTC.

The chain has TRBV6-6 and TRBJ2-7; D gene ambiguous. The CDR3 totals 15 residues. Deletions cut 0 bases from V and 1 base from J, with 10 bases between. Germline V CDR1 and CDR2: MNHNY, SVGAGI (reference sequence). CDR3 nucleotides: TGTGCCAGCAGTTACTCGACCCACGGATCCTACGAGCAGTACTTC. It is translated as CASSYSTHGSYEQYF.

This chain joins TRBV28 and TRBJ2-1; D perhaps matches TRBD2 (6 bases). Trimming left V 5 bases short and J 1 base short, with 6 bases between. Germline loops: CDR1 MDHEN, CDR2 SYDVKM. The CDR3 contains 13 residues. The DNA for the CDR3 is TGTGCCAGCAGTAGCGGGTCCTACAATGAGCAGTTCTTC. Translation: CASSSGSYNEQFF.

This chain links TRBV5-1 with TRBJ2-1, with TRBD2 matching 11 bases. The CDR3 consists of 15 residues. Germline V lookup: CDR1 SGHRS, CDR2 YFSETQ. V trimming: 1 base; J trimming: 8 bases; junction bases outside the gene matches: 5. CDR3 in DNA: TGCGCCAGCAGCTTGTTACTAGCGGGAGAGGATGAGCAGTTCTTC. Amino acid sequence: CASSLLLAGEDEQFF.

The chain is built from TRBV4-3 and TRBJ2-3, with 7 bases lining up with TRBD2. J lost 3 bases, V lost 4 bases, and 10 bases had no gene match. This CDR3 region has 16 residues. Germline values: CDR1 LGHNA, CDR2 YSLEER. In DNA, the CDR3 is TGCGCCAGCAGCCCAGTTGCTAGCGGACCGACAGATACGCAGTATTTT. This translates into CASSPVASGPTDTQYF.

V usage is TRBV27 and J usage is TRBJ2-5, with 7 nucleotides matching TRBD1. Gene TRBJ2-7 matches the end of the DNA better, so the J call may be wrong. Germline CDR1 is MNHEY and CDR2 is SMNVEV (reference sequence). The CDR3 runs 13 residues. The CDR3 sequence is CASSLRGQYEQYF. CDR3 DNA sequence: TGTGCCAGCAGTTTAAGGGGGCAATACGAGCAGTACTTC.

The V call is TRBV7-2, the J call TRBJ2-1; TRBD2 matches at 12 bases. From germline, CDR1 is SGHTA and CDR2 FQGNSA. The CDR3 has 15 amino acids. V lost 3 bases, J lost 5 bases, and 2 bases stayed unmatched. The CDR3 DNA follows: TGTGCCAGCAGCTTCCGACTAGCGGGAGACAATGAGCAGTTCTTC. This codes for CASSFRLAGDNEQFF.